Described below is a single TCR beta chain sequence and its context. Its antigen is not identified. Distinct nucleotide sequences in the sample also encode this CDR3. The V end lost 1 base, the J end lost 3 bases, and 4 bases lay between the germline ends. Germline values: CDR1 SGHDN, CDR2 FVKESK. The length of the CDR3 is 13 residues. The sample belongs to a study of shared clonotypes between healthy human individuals. The wider study: Each donor had three CD4 naive, three CD4 memory, two CD8 naive and one CD8 memory plate. Study-wide results and limits: Sampling was confined to blood; repertoires within tissues likely differ. Clonotype sharing among donors likely depends on sequencing depth.

This table comes from immunoSEQ multiplex PCR, and its TCRdb copy is limited to in-frame clones, with some not included. The table has about 2 million clones, 85% to 95% seen once; the top ten hold about 0.13%. This TCR derives from a man aged 18 to 29 in good health. The sequenced material came from naive CD4+ T cells sorted from blood. Subset in this sample: CD45RA+ positively selected. This sequence joins TRBV14 and TRBJ1-3; D is uncertain. The chain's CDR3 is CASSQASGNTIYF. The CDR3 DNA is TGTGCCAGCAGCCAAGCAAGTGGAAACACCATATATTTT.